This TCR beta chain was documented in a study of shared clonotypes between healthy human individuals. Study as a whole: In total, the donors were two women and a few men aged 18 to 49.

Donors were Caucasian adults residing in Nashville, Tennessee, USA. Both subsets, CD45RA+ naive and CD45RA-negative memory, were split from the CD4+ cells. Trimming pared 5 bases from V and 0 bases from J, leaving 7 bases between. Germline CDR1 reads MNHNY; CDR2 reads SVGAGI (reference sequence). The CDR3 contains 13 residues. This table comes from immunoSEQ multiplex PCR, and its TCRdb copy is limited to in-frame clones, with some not included. The data show around 200,000 clones, over 85% seen once. The sequencing sample was made of naive CD4+ T cells sorted from blood. Subset given: CD45RA+ positively selected. The J gene is TRBJ2-5, the V gene TRBV6-6; D gene unclear. The sequence derives from a woman in her 30s in good health. DNA for the CDR3: TGTGCCAGCAGTGACGGTTACCAAGAGACCCAGTACTTC. This sequence encodes CASSDGYQETQYF.